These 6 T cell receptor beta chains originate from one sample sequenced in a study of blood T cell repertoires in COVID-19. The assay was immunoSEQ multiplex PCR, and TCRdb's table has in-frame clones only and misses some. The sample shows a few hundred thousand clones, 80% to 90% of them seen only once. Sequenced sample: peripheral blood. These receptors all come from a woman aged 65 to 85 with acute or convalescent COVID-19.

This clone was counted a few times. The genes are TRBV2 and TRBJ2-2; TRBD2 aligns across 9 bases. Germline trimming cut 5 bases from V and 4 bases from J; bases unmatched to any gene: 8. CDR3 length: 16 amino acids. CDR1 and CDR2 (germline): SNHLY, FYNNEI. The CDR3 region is CASSQSGGLLTGELFF. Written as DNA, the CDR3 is TGTGCCAGCAGTCAGAGCGGGGGGCTCCTCACCGGGGAGCTGTTTTTT.

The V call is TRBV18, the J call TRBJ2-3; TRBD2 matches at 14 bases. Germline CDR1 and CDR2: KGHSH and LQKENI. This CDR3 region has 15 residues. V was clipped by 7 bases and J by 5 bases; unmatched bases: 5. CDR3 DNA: TGTGCCAGCTTCCGCGGACTAGCGGGGGGAGATACGCAGTATTTT. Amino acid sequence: CASFRGLAGGDTQYF.

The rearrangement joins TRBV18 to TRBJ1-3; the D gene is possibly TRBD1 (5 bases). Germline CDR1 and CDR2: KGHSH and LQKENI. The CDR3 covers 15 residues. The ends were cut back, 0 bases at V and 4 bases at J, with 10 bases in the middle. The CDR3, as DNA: TGTGCCAGCTCACCACCGAACAGGCGGGGAAACACCATATATTTT. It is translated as CASSPPNRRGNTIYF.

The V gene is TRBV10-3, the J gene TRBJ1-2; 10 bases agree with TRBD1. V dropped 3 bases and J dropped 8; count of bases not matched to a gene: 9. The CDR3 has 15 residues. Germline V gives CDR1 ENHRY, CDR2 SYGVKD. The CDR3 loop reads CAISEGGTGEYGYTF. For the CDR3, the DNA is TGTGCCATCAGTGAAGGGGGGACAGGGGAGTACGGCTACACCTTC.

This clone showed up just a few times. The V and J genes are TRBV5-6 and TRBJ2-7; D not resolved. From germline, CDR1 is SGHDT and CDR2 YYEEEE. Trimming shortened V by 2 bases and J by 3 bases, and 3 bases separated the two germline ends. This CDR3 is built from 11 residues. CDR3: CASSFNYEQYF. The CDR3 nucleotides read TGTGCCAGCAGCTTTAACTACGAGCAGTACTTC.

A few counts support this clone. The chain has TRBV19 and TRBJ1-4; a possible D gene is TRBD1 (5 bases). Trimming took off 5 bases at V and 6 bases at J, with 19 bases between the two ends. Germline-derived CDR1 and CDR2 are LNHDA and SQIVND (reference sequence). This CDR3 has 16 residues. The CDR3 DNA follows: TGTGCCAGTAGTTTCCGGGGAGACAGCGGGTATGAAAAACTGTTTTTT. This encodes CASSFRGDSGYEKLFF.